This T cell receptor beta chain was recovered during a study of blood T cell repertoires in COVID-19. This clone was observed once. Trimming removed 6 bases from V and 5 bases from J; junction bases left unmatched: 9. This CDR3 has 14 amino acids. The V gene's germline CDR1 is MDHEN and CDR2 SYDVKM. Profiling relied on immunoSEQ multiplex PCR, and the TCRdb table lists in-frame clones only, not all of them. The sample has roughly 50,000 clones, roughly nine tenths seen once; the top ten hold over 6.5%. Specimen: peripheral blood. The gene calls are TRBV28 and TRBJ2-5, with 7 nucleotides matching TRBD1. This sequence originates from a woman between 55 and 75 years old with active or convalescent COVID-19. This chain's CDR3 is CASRVQGNGETQYF. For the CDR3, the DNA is TGTGCCAGCAGGGTACAGGGGAACGGGGAGACCCAGTACTTC.